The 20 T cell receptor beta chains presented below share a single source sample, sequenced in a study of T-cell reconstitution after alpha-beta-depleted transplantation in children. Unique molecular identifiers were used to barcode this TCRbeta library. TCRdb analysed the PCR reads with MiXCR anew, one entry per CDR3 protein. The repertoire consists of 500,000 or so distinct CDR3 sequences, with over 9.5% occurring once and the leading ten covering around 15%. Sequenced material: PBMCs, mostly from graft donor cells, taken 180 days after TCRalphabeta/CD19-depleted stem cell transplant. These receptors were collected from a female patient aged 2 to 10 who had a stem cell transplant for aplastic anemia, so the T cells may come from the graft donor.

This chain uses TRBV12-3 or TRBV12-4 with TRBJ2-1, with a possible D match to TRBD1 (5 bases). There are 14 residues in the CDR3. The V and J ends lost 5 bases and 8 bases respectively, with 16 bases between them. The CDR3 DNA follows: TGTGCCAGCAGTGACCTCATAGGGGTCGATGAGCAGTTCTTC. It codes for CASSDLIGVDEQFF.

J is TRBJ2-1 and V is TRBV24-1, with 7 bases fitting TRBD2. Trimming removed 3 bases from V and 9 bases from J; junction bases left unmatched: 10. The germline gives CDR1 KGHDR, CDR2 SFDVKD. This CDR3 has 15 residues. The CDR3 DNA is TGTGCCACCAGTGATAACGGCATAGCGGGTGTTGAGCAGTTCTTC. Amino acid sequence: CATSDNGIAGVEQFF.

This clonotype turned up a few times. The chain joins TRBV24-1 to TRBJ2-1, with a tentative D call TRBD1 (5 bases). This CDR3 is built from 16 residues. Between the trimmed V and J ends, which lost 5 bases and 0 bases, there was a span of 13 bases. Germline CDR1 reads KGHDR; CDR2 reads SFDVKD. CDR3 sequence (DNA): TGTGCCACCAGTGCCGAAGGGGCTTTCTCCTACAATGAGCAGTTCTTC. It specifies CATSAEGAFSYNEQFF.

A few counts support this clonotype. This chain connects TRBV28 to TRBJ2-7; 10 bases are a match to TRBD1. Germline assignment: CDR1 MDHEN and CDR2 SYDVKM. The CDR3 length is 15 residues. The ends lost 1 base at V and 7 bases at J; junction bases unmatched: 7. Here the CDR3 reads CASSLFRDRGKEQYF. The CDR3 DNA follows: TGTGCCAGCAGTTTATTCCGGGACAGGGGTAAGGAGCAGTACTTC.

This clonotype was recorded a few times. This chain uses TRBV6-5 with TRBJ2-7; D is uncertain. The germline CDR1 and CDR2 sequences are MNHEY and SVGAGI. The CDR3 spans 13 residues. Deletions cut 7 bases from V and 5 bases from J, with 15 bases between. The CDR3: CASNGQVGHEQYF. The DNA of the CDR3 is TGTGCCAGCAACGGTCAGGTCGGCCACGAGCAGTACTTC.

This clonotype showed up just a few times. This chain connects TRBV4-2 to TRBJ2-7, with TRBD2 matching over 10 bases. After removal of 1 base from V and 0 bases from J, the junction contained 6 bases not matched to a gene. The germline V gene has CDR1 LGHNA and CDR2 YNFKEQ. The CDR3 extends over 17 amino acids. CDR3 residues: CASSQVGASGSSYEQYF. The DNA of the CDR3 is TGTGCCAGCAGCCAAGTTGGGGCTAGCGGGAGCTCCTACGAGCAGTACTTC.

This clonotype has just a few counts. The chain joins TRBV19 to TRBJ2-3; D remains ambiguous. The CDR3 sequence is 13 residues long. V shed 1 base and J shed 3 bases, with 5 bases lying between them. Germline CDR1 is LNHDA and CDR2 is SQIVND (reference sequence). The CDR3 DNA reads TGTGCCAGTAGTATAGCAAATACAGATACGCAGTATTTT. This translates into CASSIANTDTQYF.

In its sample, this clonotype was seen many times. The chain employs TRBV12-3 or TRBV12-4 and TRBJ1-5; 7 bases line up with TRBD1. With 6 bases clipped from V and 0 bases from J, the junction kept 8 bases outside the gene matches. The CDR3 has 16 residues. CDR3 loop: CASSTGTVNSNQPQHF. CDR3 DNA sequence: TGTGCCAGCAGCACCGGGACAGTCAATAGCAATCAGCCCCAGCATTTT.

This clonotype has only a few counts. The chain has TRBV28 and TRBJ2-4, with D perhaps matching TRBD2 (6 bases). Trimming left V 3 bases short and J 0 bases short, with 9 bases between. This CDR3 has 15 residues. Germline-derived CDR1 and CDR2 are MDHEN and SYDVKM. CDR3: CASSLDGGAKNIQYF. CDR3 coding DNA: TGTGCCAGCAGTTTGGACGGGGGAGCCAAAAACATTCAGTACTTC.

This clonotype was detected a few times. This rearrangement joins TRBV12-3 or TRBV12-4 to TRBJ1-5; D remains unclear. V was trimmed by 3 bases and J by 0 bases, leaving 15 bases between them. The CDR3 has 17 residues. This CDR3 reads CASSLGFGPHSNQPQHF. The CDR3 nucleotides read TGTGCCAGCAGTTTGGGTTTCGGCCCTCATAGCAATCAGCCCCAGCATTTT.

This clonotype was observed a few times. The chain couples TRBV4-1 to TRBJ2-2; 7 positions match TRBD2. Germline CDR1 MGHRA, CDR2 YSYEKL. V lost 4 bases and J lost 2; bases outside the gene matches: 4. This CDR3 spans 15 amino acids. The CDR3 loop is CASSLTSDNTGELFF. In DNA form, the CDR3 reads TGCGCCAGCAGCCTCACTAGCGACAACACCGGGGAGCTGTTTTTT.

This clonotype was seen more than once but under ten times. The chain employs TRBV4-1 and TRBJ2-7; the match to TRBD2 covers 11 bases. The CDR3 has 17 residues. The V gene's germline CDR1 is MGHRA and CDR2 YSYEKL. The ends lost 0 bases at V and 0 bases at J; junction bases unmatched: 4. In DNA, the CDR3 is TGCGCCAGCAGCCAAGACGGGACTAGCGGTTTCTCCTACGAGCAGTACGTC. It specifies CASSQDGTSGFSYEQYV.

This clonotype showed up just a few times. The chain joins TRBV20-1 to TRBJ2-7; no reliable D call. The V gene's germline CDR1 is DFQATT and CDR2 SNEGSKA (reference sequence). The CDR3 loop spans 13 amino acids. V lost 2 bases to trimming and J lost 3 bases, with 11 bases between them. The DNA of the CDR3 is TGCAGTGCTAGAAAGAGGAGAATCTACGAGCAGTACTTC. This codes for CSARKRRIYEQYF.

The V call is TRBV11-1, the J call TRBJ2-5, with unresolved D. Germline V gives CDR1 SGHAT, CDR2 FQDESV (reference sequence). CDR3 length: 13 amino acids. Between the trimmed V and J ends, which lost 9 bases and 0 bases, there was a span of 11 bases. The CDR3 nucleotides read TGTGCCAGTGGTCCCTTGGACCAAGAGACCCAGTACTTC. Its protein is CASGPLDQETQYF.

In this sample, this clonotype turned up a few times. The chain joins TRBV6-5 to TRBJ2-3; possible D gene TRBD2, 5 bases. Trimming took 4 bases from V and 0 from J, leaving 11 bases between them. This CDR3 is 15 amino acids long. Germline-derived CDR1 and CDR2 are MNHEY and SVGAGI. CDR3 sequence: CASSWAGESTDTQYF. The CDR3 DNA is TGTGCCAGCAGTTGGGCTGGGGAGAGCACAGATACGCAGTATTTT.

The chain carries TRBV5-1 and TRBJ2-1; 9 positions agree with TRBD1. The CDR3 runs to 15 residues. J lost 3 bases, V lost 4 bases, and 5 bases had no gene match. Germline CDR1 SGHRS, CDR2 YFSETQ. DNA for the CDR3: TGCGCCAGCAGCCGGACAGGGGACCTCTACAATGAGCAGTTCTTC. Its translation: CASSRTGDLYNEQFF.

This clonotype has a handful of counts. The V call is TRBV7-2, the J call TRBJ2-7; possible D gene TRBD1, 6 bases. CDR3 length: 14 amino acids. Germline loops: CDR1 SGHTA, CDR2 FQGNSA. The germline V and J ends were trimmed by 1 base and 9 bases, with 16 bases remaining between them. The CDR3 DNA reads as TGTGCCAGCAGCTTAGATTCCCCCCGAGGGGGGCAGTACTTC. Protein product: CASSLDSPRGGQYF.

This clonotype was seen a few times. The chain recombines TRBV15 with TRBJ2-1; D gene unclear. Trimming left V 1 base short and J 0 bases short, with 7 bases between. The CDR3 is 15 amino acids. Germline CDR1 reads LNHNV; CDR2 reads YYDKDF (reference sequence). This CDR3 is CATSRGLNSYNEQFF. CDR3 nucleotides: TGTGCCACCAGCAGAGGTTTGAACTCCTACAATGAGCAGTTCTTC. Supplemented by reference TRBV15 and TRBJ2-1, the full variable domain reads DAMVIQNPRYQVTQFGKPVTLSCSQTLNHNVMYWYQQKSSQAPKLLFHYYDKDFNNEADTPDNFQSRRPNTSFCFLDIRSPGLGDTAMYLCATSRGLNSYNEQFFGPGTRLTVL.

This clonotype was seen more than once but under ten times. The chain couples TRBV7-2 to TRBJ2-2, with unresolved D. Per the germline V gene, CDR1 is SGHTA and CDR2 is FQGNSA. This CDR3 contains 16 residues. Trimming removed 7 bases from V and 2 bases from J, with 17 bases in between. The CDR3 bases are TGTGCCAGCACCACGATGAAGCAGCTCAACACCGGGGAGCTGTTTTTT. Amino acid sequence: CASTTMKQLNTGELFF.

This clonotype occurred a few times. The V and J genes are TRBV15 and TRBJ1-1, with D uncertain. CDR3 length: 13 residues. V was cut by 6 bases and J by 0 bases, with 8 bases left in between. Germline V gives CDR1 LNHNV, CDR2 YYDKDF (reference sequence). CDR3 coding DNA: TGTGCCACCAGGACTCTCATGAACACTGAAGCTTTCTTT. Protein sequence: CATRTLMNTEAFF.